What follows are 20 T cell receptor beta chains derived from one specimen sequenced in a study of blood T cell repertoires in COVID-19. The protocol was immunoSEQ multiplex PCR, while the TCRdb copy is restricted to in-frame clones and leaves out a portion. Among about 370,000 clones, around 87% were seen once, and the ten largest hold 0.95% to 1.1%. The sample taken for sequencing was PBMCs or T cells enriched from blood (not recorded which). Receptors were obtained from a man aged 18 to 35 who had recovered from COVID-19.

Written as DNA, the CDR3 is TGTGCCAGCAGAAACACCGGGGGGTACGAGCAGTACTTC. It is translated as CASRNTGGYEQYF. The chain combines TRBV11-2 with TRBJ2-7; TRBD2 matches at 7 bases. The CDR3 runs to 13 residues. After removal of 6 bases from V and 4 bases from J, the junction contained 6 bases not matched to a gene. Germline assignment: CDR1 SGHAT and CDR2 FQNNGV.

The J gene is TRBJ2-1, the V gene TRBV6-4; D is perhaps TRBD2 (5 bases). Trimming removed 0 bases from V and 0 bases from J, with 6 bases in between. Germline V gene lookup returns CDR1 MRHNA and CDR2 SNTAGT. This CDR3 has 15 residues. The CDR3 is CASSDSGSSYNEQFF. CDR3 nucleotide sequence: TGTGCCAGCAGTGACTCTGGGAGCTCCTACAATGAGCAGTTCTTC.

CDR3 in DNA: TGTGCCAGCAGGAAGACAGTTAATCAGCCCCAGCATTTT. Translation gives CASRKTVNQPQHF. This chain joins TRBV12-3 or TRBV12-4 and TRBJ1-5; D is perhaps TRBD1 (5 bases). Between the trimmed V and J ends, which lost 6 bases and 4 bases, there was a span of 10 bases. CDR3 length: 13 amino acids.

In this sample, this clone turned up a few times. The V gene is TRBV7-2, the J gene TRBJ2-5, with TRBD2 matching over 7 bases. The CDR3 has 14 amino acids. J gave up 4 bases and V 4 bases, and 6 bases lay outside the gene matches. The germline gives CDR1 SGHTA, CDR2 FQGNSA. CDR3 nucleotides: TGTGCCAGCAGCTGGCCCGGGACTACAGAGACCCAGTACTTC. Translation gives CASSWPGTTETQYF.

As DNA, the CDR3 is TGTGCCAGCAGCCTTACAGGGGGCGCTGAAGCTTTCTTT. Translating gives CASSLTGGAEAFF. The chain couples TRBV6-2 or TRBV6-3 to TRBJ1-1, with 9 nucleotides matching TRBD1. This CDR3 has 13 amino acids. Germline assignment: CDR1 MNHEY and CDR2 SVGEGT. V lost 6 bases to trimming and J lost 6 bases; unmatched junction nucleotides: 5.

The chain uses TRBV28 and TRBJ2-5, with D possibly being TRBD1 (6 bases). The V and J ends lost 8 bases and 1 base respectively, with 14 bases between them. CDR3 length equals 14 residues. Germline V gene lookup returns CDR1 MDHEN and CDR2 SYDVKM. CDR3: CASGGGTFQETQYF. The CDR3 bases are TGTGCCAGCGGTGGGGGCACCTTCCAAGAGACCCAGTACTTC.

The chain has TRBV5-5 and TRBJ1-6; D remains unclear. This CDR3 contains 14 residues. CDR1 is SGHKS, CDR2 YYEKEE, per germline (reference sequence). V dropped 1 base and J dropped 10 bases, with 12 bases sitting between them. The CDR3 region is CASSLINIRSPLHF. CDR3 sequence (DNA): TGTGCCAGCAGCTTGATAAACATCAGATCACCCCTCCACTTT.

V and J are TRBV9 and TRBJ2-3; 9 bases align to TRBD2. V gave up 3 bases and J gave up 5 bases; unmatched junction bases: 7. Germline assignment: CDR1 SGDLS and CDR2 YYNGEE. This CDR3 is 15 amino acids long. The CDR3 is CASSARGGFGDTQYF. The DNA of the CDR3 is TGTGCCAGCAGCGCGCGGGGGGGCTTCGGAGATACGCAGTATTTT. The full variable domain, completed using reference TRBV9 and TRBJ2-3, is DSGVTQTPKHLITATGQRVTLRCSPRSGDLSVYWYQQSLDQGLQFLIQYYNGEERAKGNILERFSAQQFPDLHSELNLSSLELGDSALYFCASSARGGFGDTQYFGPGTRLTVL.

This chain links TRBV27 with TRBJ2-7, with TRBD2 matching over 10 bases. CDR1 is MNHEY and CDR2 is SMNVEV in the germline V gene (reference sequence). The CDR3 is 16 amino acids. J lost 3 bases, V lost 5 bases, and 10 bases had no gene match. This chain's CDR3 is CASSRSGGAVGYEQYF. The CDR3 DNA reads TGTGCCAGCAGTAGAAGCGGGGGGGCCGTAGGCTACGAGCAGTACTTC.

The rearrangement joins TRBV28 to TRBJ1-2, with 8 bases fitting TRBD1. The junction had 15 bases not matched to a gene; V was cut back by 7 bases and J by 5 bases. This CDR3 comprises 16 residues. Per germline, CDR1 MDHEN and CDR2 SYDVKM. This CDR3 reads CASTPGGTKGPYGYTF. DNA for the CDR3: TGTGCCAGCACCCCAGGGGGCACCAAGGGCCCGTATGGCTACACCTTC.

This chain uses TRBV7-2 with TRBJ1-1, with D perhaps matching TRBD1 (5 bases). Germline loops: CDR1 SGHTA, CDR2 FQGNSA. CDR3 size: 13 residues. Trimming removed 5 bases from V and 4 bases from J, with 11 bases in between. The CDR3 DNA is TGTGCCAGCAGCCCCGGGGGGGGCACTGAAGCTTTCTTT. It encodes CASSPGGGTEAFF.

CDR3: CASTSSSLQFF. CDR3 DNA sequence: TGTGCCAGCACCTCCTCCTCTTTGCAGTTCTTC. The chain couples TRBV28 to TRBJ2-1; D is uncertain. The CDR3 is made up of 11 amino acids. Trimming left V 7 bases short and J 12 bases short, with 13 bases between. The germline gives CDR1 MDHEN, CDR2 SYDVKM.

DNA of the CDR3: TGTGCCAGCAGCCCGGACAGAACCTACGAGCAGTACTTC. This translates into CASSPDRTYEQYF. The genes are TRBV11-2 and TRBJ2-7, with D perhaps TRBD1 (6 bases). Per the germline V gene, CDR1 is SGHAT and CDR2 is FQNNGV. V dropped 5 bases and J dropped 2 bases, with 10 bases sitting between them. The CDR3 is made up of 13 amino acids.

The chain links TRBV6-5 to TRBJ2-5; 8 bases are a match to TRBD1. The CDR3 length is 14 residues. Unmatched junction bases numbered 6, after V lost 8 bases and J lost 1 base. The germline V gene encodes CDR1 MNHEY and CDR2 SVGAGI. CDR3 nucleotide sequence: TGTGCCAGCTCCGGCAGGGGGCTCCAAGAGACCCAGTACTTC. Translated, it gives CASSGRGLQETQYF.

The V gene is TRBV28, the J gene TRBJ2-7; TRBD1 matches at 7 bases. The length of the CDR3 is 14 residues. Germline trimming cut 6 bases from V and 7 bases from J; bases unmatched to any gene: 12. The germline gives CDR1 MDHEN, CDR2 SYDVKM. The CDR3 loop is CASSRTDRVGEQYF. CDR3 DNA: TGTGCCAGCAGCCGAACCGACAGGGTGGGAGAGCAGTACTTC. Looking up the rest from reference TRBV28 and TRBJ2-7 gives the full variable domain: DVKVTQSSRYLVKRTGEKVFLECVQDMDHENMFWYRQDPGLGLRLIYFSYDVKMKEKGDIPEGYSVSREKKERFSLILESASTNQTSMYLCASSRTDRVGEQYFGPGTRLTVT.

V usage is TRBV18 and J usage is TRBJ1-3, with D possibly being TRBD1 (5 bases). CDR3 length: 16 amino acids. Germline V CDR1 and CDR2: KGHSH, LQKENI. The V gene lost 5 bases and the J gene lost 0 bases, with 14 bases spanning the gap. This chain's CDR3 is CASSDGGPNSGNTIYF. The CDR3 DNA is TGTGCCAGCTCAGACGGGGGTCCGAACTCTGGAAACACCATATATTTT.

This rearrangement joins TRBV19 to TRBJ1-2; 8 bases align to TRBD1. The trim removed 8 bases at V and 4 bases at J, leaving 6 bases unmatched. The length of the CDR3 is 13 residues. Per germline, CDR1 LNHDA and CDR2 SQIVND (reference sequence). The CDR3 loop is CASSTGVGYGYTF. CDR3 bases: TGTGCCAGTTCGACAGGGGTTGGCTATGGCTACACCTTC.

V and J are TRBV2 and TRBJ2-2, with no clear D. The V and J ends lost 5 bases and 0 bases respectively, with 13 bases between them. Germline V CDR1 and CDR2: SNHLY, FYNNEI. The CDR3 runs 16 residues. CDR3 bases: TGTGCCAGCAGTCCGGAACTACCAACGAACACCGGGGAGCTGTTTTTT. Translated: CASSPELPTNTGELFF.

The V call is TRBV7-8, the J call TRBJ2-7; a weak D match, TRBD2 (6 bases). The CDR3 loop spans 13 amino acids. The germline gives CDR1 SGHVS, CDR2 FQNEAQ. Trimming left V 5 bases short and J 7 bases short, with 15 bases between. This CDR3 is CASSPVTAGEQYF. Here the CDR3 DNA reads TGTGCCAGCAGCCCTGTTACTGCGGGGGAGCAGTACTTC.

The genes are TRBV19 and TRBJ1-1; 9 bases fit TRBD1. From germline, CDR1 is LNHDA and CDR2 SQIVND (reference sequence). J lost 7 bases, V lost 3 bases, and 3 bases had no gene match. The CDR3 runs to 13 residues. CDR3 nucleotide sequence: TGTGCCAGTAGTATTGCGACAGGGGGTGAAGCTTTCTTT. It encodes CASSIATGGEAFF.